These 13 T cell receptor beta chains originate from one sample sequenced in a study of early T cells in non-severe SARS-CoV-2 infection. TCRdb ran MiXCR on the 5' RACE reads and lists one entry per CDR3 protein. The sample lists about 64,000 distinct CDR3 sequences; around 11% were seen once. The sequences come from whole blood, collected at baseline. These receptors came from an adult who was a healthcare worker with PCR-confirmed SARS-CoV-2 infection or an uninfected control (not recorded which).

This clonotype was counted only a few times. The gene calls are TRBV5-4 and TRBJ2-5; weak D call: TRBD2 (5 bases). The CDR3 is 13 residues long. Trimming took 5 bases from V and 4 from J, leaving 12 bases between them. Germline V gene lookup returns CDR1 SGHNT and CDR2 YYREEE (reference sequence). CDR3 DNA sequence: TGTGCCAGCAGTTTTCGGGGTACAGAGACCCAGTACTTC. Its protein is CASSFRGTETQYF.

This clonotype was seen a few times. V usage is TRBV20-1 and J usage is TRBJ1-1; 7 bases match TRBD1. V shed 6 bases and J 1 base; nucleotides not matched to a gene: 5. Looked up from germline, CDR1 is DFQATT and CDR2 is SNEGSKA (reference sequence). This CDR3 has 13 amino acids. DNA for the CDR3: TGCAGTGCCAGGGGGTTTCGGAACACTGAAGCTTTCTTT. It specifies CSARGFRNTEAFF.

This chain uses TRBV15 with TRBJ2-1; a weak D match, TRBD1 (7 bases). The germline V and J ends were trimmed by 2 bases and 7 bases, with 24 bases remaining between them. The CDR3 is 18 residues long. The germline CDR1 and CDR2 sequences are LNHNV and YYDKDF (reference sequence). CDR3 DNA: TGTGCCACCAGCAGACGAGCAGGGGGGAGCCCCAGGGGAAATGAGCAGTTCTTC. It translates to CATSRRAGGSPRGNEQFF.

The chain couples TRBV5-4 to TRBJ2-7; 7 bases line up with TRBD1. The trim removed 1 base at V and 0 bases at J, leaving 7 bases unmatched. Germline lookup yields CDR1 SGHNT and CDR2 YYREEE (reference sequence). The CDR3 extends over 16 amino acids. The CDR3 nucleotides read TGTGCCAGCAGCTTGTATAGGGGGCTAACCTCCTACGAGCAGTACTTC. Protein: CASSLYRGLTSYEQYF. The full variable domain, its missing parts supplied by reference TRBV5-4 and TRBJ2-7, is ETGVTQSPTHLIKTRGQQVTLRCSSQSGHNTVSWYQQALGQGPQFIFQYYREEENGRGNFPPRFSGLQFPNYSSELNVNALELDDSALYLCASSLYRGLTSYEQYFGPGTRLTVT.

The genes are TRBV6-5 and TRBJ1-1; tentative D call: TRBD1 (5 bases). The CDR3 contains 15 residues. CDR1 and CDR2 from the germline V gene are MNHEY and SVGAGI. The V end was cut by 0 bases, the J end by 5 bases, with 13 bases between. CDR3 nucleotide sequence: TGTGCCAGCAGTTACTCGGTGGGGGGAGTGACTGAAGCTTTCTTT. This codes for CASSYSVGGVTEAFF.

The genes are TRBV6-5 and TRBJ1-5; D uncertain. V lost 5 bases, J lost 5 bases, and 10 bases lay in between. Germline CDR1 is MNHEY and CDR2 is SVGAGI. The CDR3 runs 13 residues. The CDR3 bases are TGTGCCAGCAGTGCTACAGCGTATCAGCCCCAGCATTTT. Protein sequence: CASSATAYQPQHF.

This chain connects TRBV5-4 to TRBJ1-1; no definite D call. The CDR3 is made up of 13 amino acids. Germline loops: CDR1 SGHNT, CDR2 YYREEE (reference sequence). V lost 0 bases to trimming and J lost 1 base, with 4 bases between them. The CDR3 spells CASSLAPNTEAFF. The CDR3 DNA is TGTGCCAGCAGCTTGGCGCCGAACACTGAAGCTTTCTTT.

CDR3 amino acids: CASSLHLSASGTEAFF. The CDR3 bases are TGCGCCAGCAGCTTGCATCTCTCGGCTTCGGGCACTGAAGCTTTCTTT. The chain couples TRBV5-1 to TRBJ1-1; the D is unclear. Trimming removed 1 base at V and 4 bases at J, with 17 bases between. The CDR3 sequence is 16 residues long. CDR1 and CDR2 from the germline V gene are SGHRS and YFSETQ.

V gene TRBV7-2 combines with J gene TRBJ1-2; tentatively, D is TRBD1 (5 bases). The length of the CDR3 is 13 residues. Trimming left V 5 bases short and J 4 bases short, with 11 bases between. CDR1 is SGHTA, CDR2 FQGNSA, per germline. This chain's CDR3 is CASSLRQFYGYTF. As DNA, the CDR3 is TGTGCCAGCAGCCTAAGACAGTTCTATGGCTACACCTTC.

To note about this clonotype: The junction and the germline gene differ at one end; a read error may be behind it. The V call is TRBV20-1, the J call TRBJ1-6, with D possibly matching TRBD1 (5 bases). The CDR3 spans 16 residues. Germline V CDR1 and CDR2: DFQATT, SNEGSKA (reference sequence). CDR3 amino acids: CSALSLNRWDNSHLHF. CDR3 nucleotide sequence: TGCAGTGCTCTCTCCCTCAACAGGTGGGATAATTCACACCTCCACTTT.

This sequence joins TRBV5-6 and TRBJ2-3; D not resolved. CDR1 SGHDT and CDR2 YYEEEE come from the germline V gene. V was pared by 2 bases and J by 8 bases, with 6 bases between. The CDR3 has 11 residues. The CDR3 sequence: CASSFKATQYF. The CDR3 DNA sequence: TGTGCCAGCAGCTTCAAGGCTACGCAGTATTTT.

V and J are TRBV7-6 and TRBJ2-3, with D uncertain. The CDR3 runs 14 residues. V dropped 3 bases and J dropped 2 bases, with 9 bases sitting between them. The germline V gene encodes CDR1 SGHVS and CDR2 FNYEAQ. The CDR3 region is CASSLTPTTDTQYF. The DNA of the CDR3 is TGTGCCAGCAGCTTGACCCCTACCACAGATACGCAGTATTTT.

This clonotype came up a few times. This sequence joins TRBV27 and TRBJ2-7; D not resolved. CDR1 is MNHEY, CDR2 SMNVEV, per germline (reference sequence). This CDR3 region has 13 residues. Trimming took 2 bases from V and 7 from J, leaving 12 bases between them. CDR3 nucleotide sequence: TGTGCCAGCAGTTTAGGCCCCATGGGAGAGCAGTACTTC. This sequence encodes CASSLGPMGEQYF.